What follows is one T cell receptor (beta chain) and its context. Data came from immunoSEQ multiplex PCR; TCRdb stores just in-frame clones and leaves some out. The table shows more than 85,000 clones, with roughly 90% occurring only once. This record comes from a study of control samples from healthy donors and cancer patients. Germline-derived CDR1 and CDR2 are LGHDT and YNNKEL (reference sequence). The CDR3 has 16 residues. V lost 1 base, J lost 3 bases, and 12 bases lay in between. The V and J genes are TRBV3-1 (or the pseudogene TRBV3-2) and TRBJ2-2, with D uncertain. The sample consisted of PBMCs. The sequence derives from a woman aged 55-70 years with lung cancer. Written as DNA, the CDR3 is TGTGCCAGCAGCCAAGGACTCCCCCAGGACACCGGGGAGCTGTTTTTT. It codes for CASSQGLPQDTGELFF.